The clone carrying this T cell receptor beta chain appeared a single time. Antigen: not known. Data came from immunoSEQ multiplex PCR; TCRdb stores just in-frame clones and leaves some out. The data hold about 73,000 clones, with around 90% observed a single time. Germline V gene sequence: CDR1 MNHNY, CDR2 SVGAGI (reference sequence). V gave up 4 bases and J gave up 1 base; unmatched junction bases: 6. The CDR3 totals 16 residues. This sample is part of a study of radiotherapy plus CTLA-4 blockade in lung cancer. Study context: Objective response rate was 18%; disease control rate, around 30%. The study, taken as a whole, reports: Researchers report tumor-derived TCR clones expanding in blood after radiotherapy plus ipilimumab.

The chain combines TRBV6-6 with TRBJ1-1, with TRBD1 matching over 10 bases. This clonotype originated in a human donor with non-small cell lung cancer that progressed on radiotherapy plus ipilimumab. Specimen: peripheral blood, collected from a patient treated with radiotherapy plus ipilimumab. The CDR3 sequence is CASSSGQGVSNTEAFF. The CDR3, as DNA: TGTGCCAGCAGTTCTGGACAGGGGGTTTCGAACACTGAAGCTTTCTTT.